This entry concerns a single T cell receptor (beta chain). Researchers took RNA transcripts and amplified the TCR beta CDR3 regions from them. HTBI primers drove first-round RT-PCR of the TCR CDR3. Using its own MiXCR run on the multiplex PCR reads, TCRdb lists one record per CDR3 protein. The sample consists of about 480,000 distinct CDR3 sequences, over 13% of them appearing once. CDR3 length: 16 amino acids. Trimming shortened V by 3 bases and J by 0 bases, and 16 bases separated the two germline ends. Germline CDR1 and CDR2: DFQATT and SNEGSKA (reference sequence). The data belong to a study of T cells in Graves' hyperthyroidism and ophthalmopathy. Study overall: Prior to any treatment, at the point of initial diagnosis, peripheral blood was collected.

The clonotype comes from a woman between 18 and 29 years old with Graves' hyperthyroidism. V usage is TRBV20-1 and J usage is TRBJ2-3; tentative D call: TRBD2 (6 bases). Sequencing used blood. CDR3: CSARMSAGGSTDTQYF. CDR3 coding DNA: TGCAGTGCTAGGATGTCGGCCGGGGGAAGCACAGATACGCAGTATTTT.